The source of this T cell receptor beta chain is a study of T cells in Graves' hyperthyroidism and ophthalmopathy. This clonotype was picked up many times. Germline V gene sequence: CDR1 MDHEN, CDR2 SYDVKM. Trimming left V 6 bases short and J 0 bases short, with 12 bases between. The CDR3 spans 14 residues. The CDR3 regions of TCR beta were amplified from RNA transcripts. The HTBI primer set drove a first-round RT-PCR of the TCR CDR3. TCRdb processed the multiplex PCR reads anew with MiXCR; each CDR3 protein has one entry. The data hold 350,000 to 450,000 distinct CDR3 sequences, with approximately 15% observed a single time.

The receptor's source is a woman aged 55-70 years with Graves' hyperthyroidism. Sequences were obtained from blood. This sequence joins TRBV28 and TRBJ2-7; no firm D call. CDR3 sequence reads: CASSPGLTSYEQYF. CDR3 sequence (DNA): TGTGCCAGCAGCCCCGGCCTCACCTCCTACGAGCAGTACTTC.